This T cell receptor (beta chain) is from a study of blood T cell repertoires in COVID-19. This CDR3 has 14 amino acids. The germline V gene has CDR1 SGHRS and CDR2 YFSETQ. V was pared by 0 bases and J by 7 bases, with 11 bases between. The method was immunoSEQ multiplex PCR; TCRdb's version includes in-frame clones alone and lacks a portion of them. Of about 300,000 clones in the sample, 87% are singletons; the top ten hold approximately 1.4%. Sequenced: peripheral blood. The chain uses TRBV5-1 and TRBJ1-5; D remains ambiguous. The sequence derives from a woman in her 40s who had recovered from COVID-19. The CDR3: CASSLGWAGQPQHF. The CDR3 nucleotides are TGCGCCAGCAGCTTGGGATGGGCCGGACAGCCCCAGCATTTT.